The 21 T cell receptor beta chains given below trace back to one sample, sequenced in a study of blood T cell repertoires in COVID-19. Libraries were prepared by immunoSEQ multiplex PCR; TCRdb keeps only in-frame clonotypes and omits some of them. The sample includes 470,000 or so clones, nearly 90% of them seen just once. The source material was PBMCs or T cells enriched from blood (not recorded which). The receptors were gathered from a woman aged 18-29 years with acute COVID-19.

The chain carries TRBV29-1 and TRBJ1-2; D is uncertain. CDR1 is SQVTM and CDR2 is ANQGSEA in the germline V gene. The CDR3 consists of 15 residues. V shed 0 bases and J shed 4 bases, with 15 bases lying between them. The CDR3, as DNA: TGCAGCGTTGAAGATTTTTCGGGTATTAGCTATGGCTACACCTTC. Translating it yields CSVEDFSGISYGYTF.

This sequence joins TRBV10-2 and TRBJ1-3; D gene uncertain. This CDR3 spans 14 amino acids. The germline CDR1 and CDR2 sequences are WSHSY and SAAADI. V was pared by 4 bases and J by 0 bases, with 7 bases between. CDR3 nucleotide sequence: TGCGCCAGCAGTGGGGCCCCCTCTGGAAACACCATATATTTT. This codes for CASSGAPSGNTIYF.

V is TRBV7-3 and J is TRBJ2-5, with TRBD1 as a possible D gene (6 bases). The CDR3 has 15 residues. V lost 4 bases and J 1 base, leaving 13 bases between the germline ends. CDR1 is SGHTA and CDR2 is FQGTGA in the germline V gene. The CDR3 bases are TGTGCCAGCAGCTCATCAGGGGATCCCCAAGAGACCCAGTACTTC. Translated: CASSSSGDPQETQYF.

The genes are TRBV15 and TRBJ2-3; 9 bases line up with TRBD2. The CDR3 is 18 amino acids. Looked up from germline, CDR1 is LNHNV and CDR2 is YYDKDF (reference sequence). V lost 1 base and J lost 2; bases outside the gene matches: 10. The CDR3 reads CATSRGSPLAGSTDTQYF. CDR3 DNA: TGTGCCACCAGCAGAGGCTCTCCCCTAGCGGGATCCACAGATACGCAGTATTTT.

The rearrangement joins TRBV11-2 to TRBJ2-7; TRBD2 aligns across 7 bases. The junction had 11 bases not matched to a gene; V was cut back by 3 bases and J by 3 bases. Germline V CDR1 and CDR2: SGHAT, FQNNGV. The CDR3 spans 16 residues. The CDR3 nucleotides read TGTGCCAGCAGCTTCAAGATGGGCGGGAGTGTCTACGAGCAGTACTTC. This gives the protein CASSFKMGGSVYEQYF. The full variable domain, completed using reference TRBV11-2 and TRBJ2-7, is EAGVAQSPRYKIIEKRQSVAFWCNPISGHATLYWYQQILGQGPKLLIQFQNNGVVDDSQLPKDRFSAERLKGVDSTLKIQPAKLEDSAVYLCASSFKMGGSVYEQYFGPGTRLTVT.

The table lists this clone with a few counts. The chain employs TRBV7-9 and TRBJ2-1; maybe TRBD2 (6 bases). Germline V gives CDR1 SEHNR, CDR2 FQNEAQ (reference sequence). CDR3 length equals 15 residues. V gave up 5 bases and J gave up 10 bases, with 21 bases separating them. The CDR3 loop reads CASSGRNGGTPEQFF. As DNA, the CDR3 is TGTGCCAGCAGCGGCAGGAATGGGGGGACGCCAGAGCAGTTCTTC.

The V call is TRBV19, the J call TRBJ1-5; tentative D call: TRBD1 (6 bases). Trimming shortened V by 0 bases and J by 3 bases, and 9 bases separated the two germline ends. The germline V gene encodes CDR1 LNHDA and CDR2 SQIVND (reference sequence). The CDR3 consists of 15 residues. As DNA, the CDR3 is TGTGCCAGTAGTATAGAGACAGGTTTCAATCAGCCCCAGCATTTT. Protein: CASSIETGFNQPQHF.

The chain couples TRBV7-2 to TRBJ2-1, with D maybe TRBD1 (6 bases). The germline V gene has CDR1 SGHTA and CDR2 FQGNSA. Trimming shortened V by 6 bases and J by 1 base, and 16 bases separated the two germline ends. The CDR3 spans 16 residues. Here the CDR3 DNA reads TGTGCCAGCAGTCCCCGCCTCGGACAGTCCTACAATGAGCAGTTCTTC. Its protein product is CASSPRLGQSYNEQFF.

Here the CDR3 reads CASSQTQGRNQPQHF. The CDR3 nucleotides read TGTGCCAGCAGCCAGACTCAGGGCCGCAATCAGCCCCAGCATTTT. The gene calls are TRBV3-1 (or the pseudogene TRBV3-2) and TRBJ1-5; D might be TRBD1 (5 bases). The CDR3 is 15 residues long. The V and J ends lost 3 bases and 2 bases respectively, with 11 bases between them. The germline gives CDR1 LGHDT, CDR2 YNNKEL (reference sequence).

This clone was found a few times. This chain uses TRBV5-1 with TRBJ1-2; 7 nucleotides align to TRBD1. CDR3 size: 14 residues. Germline V gene sequence: CDR1 SGHRS, CDR2 YFSETQ. The V segment lost 6 bases and the J segment 4 bases; nucleotides outside the gene matches: 9. The CDR3 DNA sequence: TGCGCCAGCACCTACAGGGGCGGCGGCTATGGCTACACCTTC. Amino acid sequence: CASTYRGGGYGYTF.

This chain links TRBV11-2 with TRBJ2-2; D not resolved. The CDR3 totals 14 residues. Germline-derived CDR1 and CDR2 are SGHAT and FQNNGV. V lost 5 bases to trimming and J lost 6 bases, with 13 bases between them. CDR3 coding DNA: TGTGCCAGCAGCCCCCTGACGCGGCCCGGGGAGCTGTTTTTT. It translates to CASSPLTRPGELFF.

This clone was observed once. The V and J genes are TRBV5-5 and TRBJ2-7; TRBD2 agrees at 10 bases. The CDR3 is made up of 14 amino acids. With 5 bases clipped from V and 2 bases from J, the junction kept 4 bases outside the gene matches. Germline V gene sequence: CDR1 SGHKS, CDR2 YYEKEE (reference sequence). The CDR3 sequence is CASSIGTSAYEQYF. CDR3 nucleotides: TGTGCCAGCAGTATCGGGACTAGCGCCTACGAGCAGTACTTC.

The genes are TRBV15 and TRBJ2-7; D not certain. V lost 0 bases, J lost 5 bases, and 5 bases lay in between. There are 12 residues in the CDR3. CDR1 and CDR2 from the germline V gene are LNHNV and YYDKDF (reference sequence). Here the CDR3 DNA reads TGTGCCACCAGCAGAGATTACAACGAGCAGTACTTC. Amino acids: CATSRDYNEQYF. Filled out from reference TRBV15 and TRBJ2-7, the complete variable domain reads DAMVIQNPRYQVTQFGKPVTLSCSQTLNHNVMYWYQQKSSQAPKLLFHYYDKDFNNEADTPDNFQSRRPNTSFCFLDIRSPGLGDTAMYLCATSRDYNEQYFGPGTRLTVT.

The chain couples TRBV23-1 to TRBJ2-7, with D maybe TRBD2 (5 bases). TRBV23-1 qualifies as an ORF whose function is uncertain. Trimming removed 1 base from V and 4 bases from J, with 11 bases in between. The CDR3 is 14 amino acids. The CDR3 nucleotides read TGCGCCAGCAGTCAATTAGGTCGGGATTACGAGCAGTACTTC. Translating it yields CASSQLGRDYEQYF.

The DNA for the CDR3 is TGTGCCAGCAGCTTCGACAGGGTAGAGACCCAGTACTTC. Encoded protein: CASSFDRVETQYF. The chain carries TRBV11-2 and TRBJ2-5; 7 nucleotides line up with TRBD1. Germline V gene data show CDR1 as SGHAT and CDR2 as FQNNGV. CDR3 length: 13 residues. V was pared by 3 bases and J by 4 bases, with 2 bases of the junction left unmatched.

The chain combines TRBV3-1 (or the pseudogene TRBV3-2) with TRBJ1-1; 8 bases agree with TRBD1. This CDR3 is 18 amino acids long. CDR1 is LGHDT and CDR2 is YNNKEL in the germline V gene (reference sequence). V dropped 3 bases and J dropped 7; count of bases not matched to a gene: 19. The chain's CDR3 is CASSQQRQGHLIKGEAFF. In nucleotides, the CDR3 is TGTGCCAGCAGCCAGCAAAGACAGGGGCACCTAATAAAGGGTGAAGCTTTCTTT.

The rearrangement uses TRBV2 and TRBJ1-1, with a possible D match to TRBD1 (5 bases). Trimming cost V 9 bases and J 3 bases, with 11 bases left between them. Per germline, CDR1 SNHLY and CDR2 FYNNEI. There are 12 residues in the CDR3. The CDR3 bases are TGTGCCAGTCGACAGCCGGACACTGAAGCTTTCTTT. This gives the protein CASRQPDTEAFF.

The J gene is TRBJ1-1, the V gene TRBV7-3, with a weak D call TRBD1 (6 bases). V lost 4 bases to trimming and J lost 5 bases, with 11 bases between them. This CDR3 has 13 amino acids. CDR1 is SGHTA, CDR2 FQGTGA, per germline. CDR3: CASSSAGTTEAFF. CDR3 nucleotide sequence: TGTGCCAGCAGCTCAGCCGGGACAACTGAAGCTTTCTTT.

The rearrangement uses TRBV6-5 and TRBJ1-2; tentative D call: TRBD1 (5 bases). The CDR3 loop spans 12 amino acids. The V and J ends lost 10 bases and 3 bases respectively, with 12 bases between them. From germline, CDR1 is MNHEY and CDR2 SVGAGI. CDR3 in DNA: TGTGCCACCTCCGGGGGATACTATGGCTACACCTTC. Its protein product is CATSGGYYGYTF.

The genes are TRBV7-9 and TRBJ2-7, with D maybe TRBD1 (5 bases). V lost 5 bases to trimming and J lost 0 bases, with 8 bases between them. The CDR3 runs 13 residues. From germline, CDR1 is SEHNR and CDR2 FQNEAQ (reference sequence). The CDR3 DNA is TGTGCCAGCAGCCTAGGGGCCTCCTACGAGCAGTACTTC. Amino acid sequence: CASSLGASYEQYF.

V is TRBV27 and J is TRBJ1-6; 7 positions match TRBD1. Germline V CDR1 and CDR2: MNHEY, SMNVEV (reference sequence). CDR3 length: 15 amino acids. The V and J ends lost 1 base and 7 bases, in that order; junction bases with no gene match: 4. For the CDR3, the DNA is TGTGCCAGCAGTTTATGGACAGGAGTCAATTCACCCCTCCACTTT. Translating it yields CASSLWTGVNSPLHF.